This T cell receptor beta chain derives from a study of T cell responses to AZD1222 COVID-19 vaccine. General study results and limits: There were mostly white British donors and more females than males, and clonal diversity was possibly underestimated. Nearly half of spike-specific TCRs reportedly target variant regions that are unmutated in the B.1.351 and B.1.1.7 variants. Among AZD1222 vaccinees, only six or seven were seropositive at baseline. Following two doses of AZD1222, Spike-specific TCR breadth and depth rose.

Clones were read by immunoSEQ multiplex PCR, and TCRdb kept only the in-frame ones, dropping some. Here the sample spans 150,000 to 200,000 clones, almost 95% being singletons. Per germline, CDR1 LNHDA and CDR2 SQIVND (reference sequence). Losses at the gene ends were 3 bases for V and 7 bases for J; bases not matched to a gene: 6. The CDR3 totals 14 residues. About this clone: Its antigen remains unknown.

This sequence was found in an adult in good health. This chain connects TRBV19 to TRBJ1-2, with TRBD1 matching 9 bases. The sample in question was peripheral blood, obtained on day 0 of AZD1222 vaccination. CDR3 loop: CASSIGTGFGGYTF. CDR3 in DNA: TGTGCCAGTAGTATCGGGACAGGGTTCGGTGGCTACACCTTC. The whole variable domain, remainder taken from reference TRBV19 and TRBJ1-2, is DGGITQSPKYLFRKEGQNVTLSCEQNLNHDAMYWYRQDPGQGLRLIYYSQIVNDFQKGDIAEGYSVSREKKESFPLTVTSAQKNPTAFYLCASSIGTGFGGYTFGSGTRLTVV.